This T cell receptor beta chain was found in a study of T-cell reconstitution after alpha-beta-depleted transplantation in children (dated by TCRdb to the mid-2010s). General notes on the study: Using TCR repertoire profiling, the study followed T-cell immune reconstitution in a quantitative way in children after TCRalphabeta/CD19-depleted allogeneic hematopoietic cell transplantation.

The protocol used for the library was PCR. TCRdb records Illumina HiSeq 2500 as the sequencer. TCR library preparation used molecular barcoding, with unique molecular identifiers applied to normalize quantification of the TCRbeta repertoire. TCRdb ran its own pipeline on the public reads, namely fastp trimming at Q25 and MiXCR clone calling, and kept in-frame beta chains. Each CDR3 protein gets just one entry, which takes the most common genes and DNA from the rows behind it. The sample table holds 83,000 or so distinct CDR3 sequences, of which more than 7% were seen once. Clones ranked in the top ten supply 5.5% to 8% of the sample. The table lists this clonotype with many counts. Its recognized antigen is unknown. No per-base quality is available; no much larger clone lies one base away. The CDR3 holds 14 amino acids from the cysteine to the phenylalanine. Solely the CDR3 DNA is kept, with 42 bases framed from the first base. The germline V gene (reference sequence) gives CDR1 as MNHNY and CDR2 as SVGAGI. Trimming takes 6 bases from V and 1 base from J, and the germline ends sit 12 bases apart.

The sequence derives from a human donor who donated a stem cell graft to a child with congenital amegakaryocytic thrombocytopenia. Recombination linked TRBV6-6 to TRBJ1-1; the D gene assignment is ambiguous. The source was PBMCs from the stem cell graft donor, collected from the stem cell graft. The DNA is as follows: TGTGCCAGCAGCTCCACCCAAGCGAACACTGAAGCTTTCTTT. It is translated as CASSSTQANTEAFF.